The entry that follows covers one T cell receptor beta chain sequence. Antigen: not known. TCRdb recomputed calls from the 5' RACE reads with MiXCR, one row per CDR3 protein. The sample carries about 560,000 distinct CDR3 sequences, 15% to 20% recorded once. V shed 7 bases and J shed 2 bases, with 16 bases lying between them. The CDR3 has 15 residues. The sample is drawn from a study of T-cell memory formation after mild COVID-19. For the study at large: Each donor largely had its own TCR clusters.

Study observations and caveats: CD4+ contracting clones were mainly CM and EM; CD8+ ones, EMRA.

The V gene is TRBV12-3 or TRBV12-4, the J gene TRBJ2-3, with D possibly TRBD1 on 5 matching bases. The receptor's source is an adult woman who had mild COVID-19 (a few samples of this study predate the infection). Cell type and time point are not known. The sequenced material came from PBMCs or a T cell subset sorted from them (not recorded which). CDR3 DNA sequence: TGTGCCAGCACCCCGCAGGGTGTTCTCACAGATACGCAGTATTTT. This encodes CASTPQGVLTDTQYF.